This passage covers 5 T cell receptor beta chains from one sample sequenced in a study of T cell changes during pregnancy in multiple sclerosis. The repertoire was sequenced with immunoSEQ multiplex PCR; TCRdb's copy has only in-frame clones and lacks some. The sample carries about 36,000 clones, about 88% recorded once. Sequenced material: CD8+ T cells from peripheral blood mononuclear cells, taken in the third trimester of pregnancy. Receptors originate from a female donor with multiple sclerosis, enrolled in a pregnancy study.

Here the CDR3 reads CASSLGGVSTEAFF. CDR3 coding DNA: TGTGCCAGCAGCTTGGGGGGGGTTTCCACTGAAGCTTTCTTT. J is TRBJ1-1 and V is TRBV5-5; TRBD1 might be the D (5 bases). In germline, CDR1 is SGHKS, CDR2 YYEKEE (reference sequence). The CDR3 covers 14 residues. Trimming left V 0 bases short and J 4 bases short, with 10 bases between.

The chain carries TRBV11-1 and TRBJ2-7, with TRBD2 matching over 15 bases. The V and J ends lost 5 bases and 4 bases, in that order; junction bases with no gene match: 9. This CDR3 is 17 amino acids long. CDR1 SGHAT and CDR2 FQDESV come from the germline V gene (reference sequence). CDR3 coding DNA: TGTGCCAGCAGCCCCGGACTAGCGGGAGGGCCTGTGTACGAGCAGTACTTC. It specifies CASSPGLAGGPVYEQYF. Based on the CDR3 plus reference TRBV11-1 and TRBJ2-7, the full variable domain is EAEVAQSPRYKITEKSQAVAFWCDPISGHATLYWYRQILGQGPELLVQFQDESVVDDSQLPKDRFSAERLKGVDSTLKIQPAELGDSAMYLCASSPGLAGGPVYEQYFGPGTRLTVT.

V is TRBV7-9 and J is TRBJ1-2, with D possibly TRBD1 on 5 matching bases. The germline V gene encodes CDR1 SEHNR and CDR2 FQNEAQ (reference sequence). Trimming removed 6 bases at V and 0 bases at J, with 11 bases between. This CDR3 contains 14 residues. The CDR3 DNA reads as TGTGCCAGCAGTGATGGGGACTCTAACTATGGCTACACCTTC. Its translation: CASSDGDSNYGYTF.

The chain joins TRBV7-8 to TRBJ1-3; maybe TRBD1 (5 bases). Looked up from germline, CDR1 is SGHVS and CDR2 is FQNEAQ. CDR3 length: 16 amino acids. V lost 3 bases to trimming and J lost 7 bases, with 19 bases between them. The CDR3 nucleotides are TGTGCCAGCAGCTTCCCTCGGGGGGAGCCCGGGAACACCATATATTTT. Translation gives CASSFPRGEPGNTIYF.

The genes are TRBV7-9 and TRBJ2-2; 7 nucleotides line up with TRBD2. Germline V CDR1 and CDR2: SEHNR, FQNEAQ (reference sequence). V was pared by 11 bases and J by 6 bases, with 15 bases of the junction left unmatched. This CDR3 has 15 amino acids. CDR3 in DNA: TGTGCCTCCCAGCGGACGGGAGGAGGATCCGGGGAGCTGTTTTTT. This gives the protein CASQRTGGGSGELFF.